This TCR beta chain was sequenced for a study of Ad26.COV2.S vaccination and SARS-CoV-2 variants. Study-wide background: This donor came from the COV1001 trial of Ad26.COV2.S. The study gave Ad26.COV2.S intramuscularly, once or twice 56 days apart. Findings of the study overall: Spike-specific TCR breadth in vaccine recipients exceeded that seen in placebo recipients.

Described treatment: some 20 received Ad26.COV2.S at low or high dose, single or two shots; 5 received placebo; per-sample allocation not given. The investigators took samples on day 63 after the first vaccine or placebo injection. SARS-CoV-2 spike from the Wuhan strain was encoded by the vaccine, an Ad26 vector. The protocol was immunoSEQ multiplex PCR, while the TCRdb copy is restricted to in-frame clones and leaves out a portion. The profile covers approximately 360,000 clones, with about 80% appearing a single time and more than 7% taken by the ten largest. Losses at the gene ends were 4 bases for V and 2 bases for J; bases not matched to a gene: 3. Germline assignment: CDR1 SGHDT and CDR2 YYEEEE. The CDR3 covers 14 residues. Notes on this clone: Its antigen is not identified.

The clonotype comes from a person aged 18-65 years who received the Ad26.COV2.S COVID-19 vaccine or a placebo. The J gene is TRBJ2-1, the V gene TRBV5-6; 7 bases are shared with TRBD2. Sequenced here: peripheral blood, sampled in a trial of Ad26.COV2.S vaccine versus placebo. CDR3 in amino acids: CASSRGTTYNEQFF. CDR3 nucleotide sequence: TGTGCCAGCAGCCGGGGGACTACCTACAATGAGCAGTTCTTC.